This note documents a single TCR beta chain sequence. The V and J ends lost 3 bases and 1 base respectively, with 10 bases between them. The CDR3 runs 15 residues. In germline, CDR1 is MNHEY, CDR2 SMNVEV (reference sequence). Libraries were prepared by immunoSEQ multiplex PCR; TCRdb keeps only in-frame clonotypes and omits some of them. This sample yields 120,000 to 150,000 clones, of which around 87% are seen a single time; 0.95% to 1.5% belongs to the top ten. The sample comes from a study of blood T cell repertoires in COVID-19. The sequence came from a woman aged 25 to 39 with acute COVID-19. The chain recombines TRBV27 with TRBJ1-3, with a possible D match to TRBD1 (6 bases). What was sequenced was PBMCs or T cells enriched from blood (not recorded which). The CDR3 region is CASSFGGGSGNTIYF. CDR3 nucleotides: TGTGCCAGCAGTTTTGGGGGCGGATCTGGAAACACCATATATTTT.